This T cell receptor (beta chain) was sequenced in a study of technical replicates of blood from several donors. The germline CDR1 and CDR2 sequences are SGHRS and YFSETQ. The CDR3 has 13 amino acids. Trimming pared 0 bases from V and 6 bases from J, leaving 7 bases between. Profiled with immunoSEQ multiplex PCR; TCRdb holds only in-frame clones, not every one. The data hold tens of thousands of clones, with 95% to 98% observed a single time. The receptor's source is a human donor in good health. Specimen: T cells isolated from PBMCs. J is TRBJ1-5 and V is TRBV5-1; possible D gene TRBD1, 6 bases. The CDR3 loop reads CASSLEGGQPQHF. The CDR3, as DNA: TGCGCCAGCAGCTTGGAAGGGGGTCAGCCCCAGCATTTT.